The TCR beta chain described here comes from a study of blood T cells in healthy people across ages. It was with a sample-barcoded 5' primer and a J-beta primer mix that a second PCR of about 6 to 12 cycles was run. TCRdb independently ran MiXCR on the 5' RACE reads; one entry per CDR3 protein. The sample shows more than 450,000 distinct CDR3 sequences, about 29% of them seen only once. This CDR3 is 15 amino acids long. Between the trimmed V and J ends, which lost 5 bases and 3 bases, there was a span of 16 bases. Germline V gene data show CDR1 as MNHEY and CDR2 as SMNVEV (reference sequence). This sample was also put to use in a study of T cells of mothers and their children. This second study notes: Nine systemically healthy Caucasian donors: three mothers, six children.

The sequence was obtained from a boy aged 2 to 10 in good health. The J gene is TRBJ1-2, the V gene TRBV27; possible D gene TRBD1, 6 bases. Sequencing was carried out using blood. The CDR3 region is CASSRGRQGDYGYTF. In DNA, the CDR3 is TGTGCCAGCAGTCGGGGGCGCCAGGGAGACTATGGCTACACCTTC.